This paragraph covers one T cell receptor (beta chain) sequence. Its antigen is unidentified. Version v3.0 of the immunoSEQ assay was performed at survey level. TCRdb's copy holds only in-frame clones and misses some; the assay was immunoSEQ multiplex PCR. The table lists about 20,000 clones, about 92% of them singletons, with around 7.1% in the top ten. This record comes from a study of long-term antiretroviral therapy in people with HIV. Findings and caveats of the study: Controls had broader CDR3 length ranges than HIV repertoires did. Clonotypes expanded prior to ART showed repertoire dominance at all sampled time points.

Per individual, the PBMC samples numbered at least one pre-ART and at least two post-ART. Everyone in the study who had HIV was treated in the United States. The source is a woman in her 50s with HIV. This specimen was unsorted PBMCs, taken 4.4 years after starting antiretroviral therapy.

In nucleotides, the CDR3 is TGTGCCAGCAGTTTTCCGGGACTAGTGAGTACGCAGTATTTT. The encoded protein is CASSFPGLVSTQYF. The chain combines TRBV27 with TRBJ2-3; 8 positions agree with TRBD2. J lost 8 bases, V lost 3 bases, and 7 bases had no gene match. The CDR3 totals 14 residues. Germline V gives CDR1 MNHEY, CDR2 SMNVEV (reference sequence).